The next 18 T cell receptor beta chains were all read from a single sample in a study of T cell clones after liver transplantation. Repertoires were generated with immunoSEQ multiplex PCR, while TCRdb's copy carries only in-frame clones and drops some. The data contain fewer than 85,000 clones, about four fifths of them singletons. Material: CD4+ T cells from blood, obtained 12 months after liver transplant. These receptor sequences come from a human patient who received a liver transplant. The graft donor may have given rise to some T cells.

V gene TRBV27 combines with J gene TRBJ2-3; the match to TRBD2 covers 10 bases. Trimming took 6 bases from V and 3 from J; bases not matched to a gene: 9. The CDR3 is 16 residues long. Per germline, CDR1 MNHEY and CDR2 SMNVEV (reference sequence). CDR3 residues: CASRLLAGKGTDTQYF. CDR3 DNA: TGTGCCAGCAGGCTACTAGCGGGAAAGGGGACAGATACGCAGTATTTT.

CDR3 loop: CASSLGGIYEQYF. In DNA form, the CDR3 reads TGCGCCAGCAGCCTGGGGGGGATCTACGAGCAGTACTTC. V gene TRBV5-1 combines with J gene TRBJ2-7, with 7 nucleotides matching TRBD2. Trimming at V came to 4 bases and at J to 3 bases, leaving 4 bases not matched to a gene. In germline, CDR1 is SGHRS, CDR2 YFSETQ. This CDR3 region has 13 residues.

The chain has TRBV15 and TRBJ1-1; D remains ambiguous. Trimming removed 3 bases at V and 0 bases at J, with 5 bases between. CDR3 length equals 13 residues. Germline CDR1 reads LNHNV; CDR2 reads YYDKDF (reference sequence). The CDR3 region has the DNA TGTGCCACCAGCAGGGGGATGAACACTGAAGCTTTCTTT. Protein sequence: CATSRGMNTEAFF.

V and J are TRBV28 and TRBJ2-7; TRBD1 matches 8 bases. V shed 5 bases and J 3 bases; nucleotides not matched to a gene: 9. The length of the CDR3 is 15 residues. Germline CDR1 is MDHEN and CDR2 is SYDVKM. The CDR3 region is CASSQRDRRSYEQYF. CDR3 DNA sequence: TGTGCCAGCAGTCAACGGGACAGGAGAAGCTACGAGCAGTACTTC.

CDR3 in amino acids: CSVKQGASEKLFF. For the CDR3, the DNA is TGCAGCGTGAAACAGGGGGCAAGTGAAAAACTGTTTTTT. The chain couples TRBV29-1 to TRBJ1-4; 9 bases are a match to TRBD1. The length of the CDR3 is 13 residues. V lost 6 bases, J lost 7 bases, and 6 bases stayed unmatched. Germline values: CDR1 SQVTM, CDR2 ANQGSEA. Variable domain in full (rest from reference TRBV29-1 and TRBJ1-4): SAVISQKPSRDICQRGTSLTIQCQVDSQVTMMFWYRQQPGQSLTLIATANQGSEATYESGFVIDKFPISRPNLTFSTLTVSNMSPEDSSIYLCSVKQGASEKLFFGSGTQLSVL.

The V gene is TRBV15, the J gene TRBJ2-3; no clear D. Germline CDR1 and CDR2: LNHNV and YYDKDF (reference sequence). Trimming took off 3 bases at V and 9 bases at J, with 13 bases between the two ends. The CDR3 runs to 13 residues. The chain's CDR3 is CATSSRRTRTQYF. The CDR3 coding sequence is TGTGCCACCAGCAGTCGGCGAACTCGAACGCAGTATTTT.

V usage is TRBV5-1 and J usage is TRBJ1-1; 9 bases line up with TRBD1. V lost 0 bases and J lost 3; bases outside the gene matches: 6. The CDR3 extends over 16 amino acids. CDR1 SGHRS and CDR2 YFSETQ come from the germline V gene. The CDR3 DNA sequence: TGCGCCAGCAGCTTGGGGCAACAGGGGGCAGACACTGAAGCTTTCTTT. Translating it yields CASSLGQQGADTEAFF.

The J gene is TRBJ2-7, the V gene TRBV28; D is unresolved. The CDR3 runs 11 residues. Deletions cut 6 bases from V and 6 bases from J, with 9 bases between. Germline V gene lookup returns CDR1 MDHEN and CDR2 SYDVKM. The DNA of the CDR3 is TGTGCCAGCAGCTCTTGGGGCGAGCAGTACTTC. Its protein product is CASSSWGEQYF.

This clone has only a few counts. The chain combines TRBV18 with TRBJ1-2; TRBD1 is a possible D gene (5 bases). Trimming pared 4 bases from V and 1 base from J, leaving 10 bases between. The CDR3 runs to 14 residues. Germline CDR1 is KGHSH and CDR2 is LQKENI. The CDR3 DNA is TGTGCCAGCTCACTTTCTGACAGTAACTATGGCTACACCTTC. Translated, it gives CASSLSDSNYGYTF.

This clone showed up just a few times. This chain uses TRBV5-6 with TRBJ1-2, with TRBD1 identical over 9 bases. CDR1 is SGHDT and CDR2 is YYEEEE in the germline V gene. This CDR3 comprises 16 residues. Trimming at V came to 2 bases and at J to 0 bases, leaving 5 bases not matched to a gene. CDR3 amino acids: CASSLSDRGANYGYTF. CDR3 coding DNA: TGTGCCAGCAGCTTATCGGACAGGGGAGCTAACTATGGCTACACCTTC.

This chain links TRBV14 with TRBJ1-1; D is unclear. V lost 1 base, J lost 1 base, and 7 bases lay in between. This CDR3 contains 14 residues. Germline CDR1 is SGHDN and CDR2 is FVKESK. CDR3 sequence: CASSQVPRNTEAFF. CDR3 nucleotides: TGTGCCAGCAGCCAAGTCCCGAGGAACACTGAAGCTTTCTTT.

The genes are TRBV11-2 and TRBJ2-1; 8 nucleotides agree with TRBD2. The germline CDR1 and CDR2 sequences are SGHAT and FQNNGV. The junction had 6 bases not matched to a gene; V was cut back by 2 bases and J by 0 bases. CDR3 size: 17 residues. Written as DNA, the CDR3 is TGTGCCAGCAGCTTACCAATGAGCGGGAGCTCCTACAATGAGCAGTTCTTC. Translating gives CASSLPMSGSSYNEQFF.

The chain links TRBV18 to TRBJ2-1; TRBD2 aligns across 10 bases. CDR3 size: 16 residues. Per germline, CDR1 KGHSH and CDR2 LQKENI. V gave up 3 bases and J gave up 8 bases; unmatched junction bases: 10. CDR3 sequence reads: CASSPPGSGRVDEQFF. As DNA, the CDR3 is TGTGCCAGCTCACCTCCGGGCAGCGGGAGGGTGGATGAGCAGTTCTTC.

V is TRBV10-2 and J is TRBJ2-6; the D gene could be TRBD1 or TRBD2 (5 bases each). Germline values: CDR1 WSHSY, CDR2 SAAADI. The CDR3 totals 16 residues. Trimming took off 8 bases at V and 0 bases at J, with 14 bases between the two ends. CDR3 bases: TGCGCCAGCTTCCGGGACGAGGACTCTGGGGCCAACGTCCTGACTTTC. As protein: CASFRDEDSGANVLTF.

CDR3 sequence reads: CAWQGGLSYEQYF. DNA of the CDR3: TGTGCCTGGCAGGGGGGGCTATCGTACGAGCAGTACTTC. This chain connects TRBV30 to TRBJ2-7; D possibly matches TRBD1 or TRBD2 (7 bases each). CDR1 GTSNPN and CDR2 SVGIG come from the germline V gene (reference sequence). The CDR3 has 13 amino acids. Trimming took off 5 bases at V and 4 bases at J, with 15 bases between the two ends.

The rearrangement uses TRBV7-9 and TRBJ2-7, with D perhaps matching TRBD1 (5 bases). V lost 0 bases and J lost 9, with 9 bases in between. Germline lookup yields CDR1 SEHNR and CDR2 FQNEAQ (reference sequence). This CDR3 has 12 amino acids. CDR3: CASSLAWGGQYF. The CDR3 DNA follows: TGTGCCAGCAGCTTAGCCTGGGGCGGGCAGTACTTC. The complete variable domain, with remaining parts taken from reference TRBV7-9 and TRBJ2-7, reads DTGVSQNPRHKITKRGQNVTFRCDPISEHNRLYWYRQTLGQGPEFLTYFQNEAQLEKSRLLSDRFSAERPKGSFSTLEIQRTEQGDSAMYLCASSLAWGGQYFGPGTRLTVT.

The J gene is TRBJ1-4, the V gene TRBV5-5; perhaps TRBD1 as D (6 bases). V was pared by 4 bases and J by 10 bases, with 29 bases between. Germline values: CDR1 SGHKS, CDR2 YYEKEE (reference sequence). This CDR3 has 18 amino acids. Here the CDR3 reads CASSQTVPRRSKGGKLFF. For the CDR3, the DNA is TGTGCCAGCAGCCAGACCGTACCCCGTCGGAGCAAGGGGGGAAAACTGTTTTTT.

The rearrangement joins TRBV5-6 to TRBJ2-7, with D perhaps TRBD1 (5 bases). Trimming cost V 0 bases and J 6 bases, with 16 bases left between them. In germline, CDR1 is SGHDT, CDR2 YYEEEE. This CDR3 contains 15 residues. CDR3 region: CASSLGIAKQVEQYF. CDR3 nucleotides: TGTGCCAGCAGCTTGGGGATAGCCAAACAGGTCGAGCAGTACTTC.